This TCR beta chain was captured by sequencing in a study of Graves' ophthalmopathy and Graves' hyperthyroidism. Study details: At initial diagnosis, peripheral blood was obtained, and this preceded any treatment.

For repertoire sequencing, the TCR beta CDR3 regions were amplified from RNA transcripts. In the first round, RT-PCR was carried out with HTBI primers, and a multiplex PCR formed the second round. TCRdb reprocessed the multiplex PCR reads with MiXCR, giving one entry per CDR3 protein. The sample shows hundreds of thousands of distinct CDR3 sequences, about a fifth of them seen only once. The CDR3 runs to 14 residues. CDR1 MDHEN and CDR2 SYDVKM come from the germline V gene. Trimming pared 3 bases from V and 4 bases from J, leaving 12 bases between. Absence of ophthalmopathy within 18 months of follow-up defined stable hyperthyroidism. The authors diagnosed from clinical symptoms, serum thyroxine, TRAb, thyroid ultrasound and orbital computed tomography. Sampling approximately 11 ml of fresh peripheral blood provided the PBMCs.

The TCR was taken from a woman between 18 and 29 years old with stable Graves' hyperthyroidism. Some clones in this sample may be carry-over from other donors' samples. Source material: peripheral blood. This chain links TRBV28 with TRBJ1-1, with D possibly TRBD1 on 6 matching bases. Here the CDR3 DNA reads TGTGCCAGCAGTTTTCAGGGGCGGGGCACTGAAGCTTTCTTT. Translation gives CASSFQGRGTEAFF. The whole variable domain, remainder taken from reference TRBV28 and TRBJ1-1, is DVKVTQSSRYLVKRTGEKVFLECVQDMDHENMFWYRQDPGLGLRLIYFSYDVKMKEKGDIPEGYSVSREKKERFSLILESASTNQTSMYLCASSFQGRGTEAFFGQGTRLTVV.